These T cell receptor beta chains were read from a single sample in a study of T cells in Graves' hyperthyroidism and ophthalmopathy. Each CDR3 protein gets one entry after TCRdb re-called the multiplex PCR reads with MiXCR. The sample has about 510,000 distinct CDR3 sequences, 40% to 50% seen once. Sequencing used peripheral blood or thyroid tissue (not recorded which). The receptors derive from an adult woman with Graves' disease, either hyperthyroidism or ophthalmopathy (not recorded which). CDR3s leave out the opening cysteine and the closing phenylalanine or tryptophan. The size field is filled for only some rows; it gives once, few, many or a size class.

len	j_gene	v_gene	abundance	CDR3aa
10	TRBJ2-7	TRBV7-9	NA	ATGRNAEQQY
11	TRBJ1-5	TRBV29-1	NA	SVGPGGNQPQH
12	TRBJ1-1	TRBV7-2	NA	ASSLSGRDTEAF
11	TRBJ1-5	TRBV7-9	many	ASRGTLNQPQH
16	TRBJ1-5	TRBV4-2	NA	ASSQDLTSGAYNQPQH
13	TRBJ1-5	TRBV10-3	NA	AISATRDRNQPQH
12	TRBJ2-5	TRBV29-1	many	SVAGMSAQETQY
10	TRBJ2-2	TRBV7-6	NA	ASSLGEGELF
13	TRBJ2-5	TRBV10-3	NA	ASSFLTGVGETQY
14	TRBJ2-5	TRBV10-3	NA	AISESKGGYQETQY
11	TRBJ2-5	TRBV10-3	NA	AISESMAETQY
14	TRBJ1-4	TRBV11-2	few	ASSNSWEATNEKLF
10	TRBJ2-5	TRBV29-1	NA	SVQLRQETQY
14	TRBJ2-5	TRBV11-2	NA	ASSSSPARVVETQY
12	TRBJ1-2	TRBV20-1	NA	SAIGTDTNYGYT
13	TRBJ2-2	TRBV9	NA	ASSVVAGNTGELF
13	TRBJ2-5	TRBV29-1	NA	SVAWGQGGTETQY
13	TRBJ2-7	TRBV15	NA	ATSPWTGDSYEQY
12	TRBJ1-2	TRBV2	NA	ATEGKVTIHGYT
10	TRBJ1-6	TRBV9	many	ASSTSDSPLH
11	TRBJ2-5	TRBV20-1	many	SGQRSSQETQY
13	TRBJ1-4	TRBV12-3/TRBV12-4	many	ASSLDGTGVGKLF
11	TRBJ1-6	TRBV5-1	NA	ASSSDSDSPLH
12	TRBJ2-7	TRBV11-1	many	ASSLGEGGYEQY
9	TRBJ1-2	TRBV10-3	NA	AISATGGST
15	TRBJ2-2	TRBV6-2/TRBV6-3	few	ASSQPTPPLMTGELF
12	TRBJ2-3	TRBV2	few	ASKRAESTDTQY